The rows below give T cell receptor beta chains drawn from one sample of a study of response to subunit inactivated influenza vaccine. A single record per CDR3 protein comes from TCRdb applying MiXCR to the RT-PCR reads. The table has roughly 760,000 distinct CDR3 sequences, 20% to 25% seen once. The sample was PBMCs from blood, taken 5 to 6 days after vaccination. Every receptor here comes from a man aged 50-60 years who received an inactivated influenza vaccine. Each CDR3 is given with its conserved first and last residue. A D gene is named only where the DNA matches it firmly. Clone size, where shown, is once, few, many, or a class for clones that have expanded.

J | D | V | size | CDR3 | DNA
TRBJ2-7 | - | TRBV5-1 | many | CASSLEGPTYEQYF | TGTGCCAGCAGCTTAGAAGGCCCTACCTACGAGCAGTACTTC
TRBJ1-2 | - | TRBV7-2 | few | CASSLEWGGLGGYTF | TGTGCCAGCAGCTTAGAGTGGGGGGGGCTCGGAGGCTACACCTTC
TRBJ1-5 | - | TRBV6-2/TRBV6-3 | - | CASSLDVSAQHF | TGTGCCAGCAGTTTGGACGTGTCGGCCCAGCATTTT
TRBJ2-2 | - | TRBV4-3 | - | CASSQDQSTGELFF | TGCGCCAGCAGCCAAGATCAGTCGACCGGGGAGCTGTTTTTT
TRBJ2-1 | - | TRBV30 | - | CAWSVGSYNEQFF | TGTGCCTGGAGTGTCGGCTCCTACAATGAGCAGTTCTTC
TRBJ2-3 | TRBD2 | TRBV29-1 | - | CSVEAGRADTQYF | TGCAGCGTTGAAGCAGGGAGGGCAGATACGCAGTATTTT
TRBJ2-3 | TRBD2 | TRBV4-3 | few | CASSQDASGSTDTQYF | TGCGCCAGCAGCCAAGATGCTAGCGGATCCACAGATACGCAGTATTTT
TRBJ2-2 | - | TRBV27 | - | CASSLPPPISTGELFF | TGTGCCAGCAGTTTACCGCCTCCCATATCTACCGGGGAGCTGTTTTTT
TRBJ2-1 | - | TRBV5-1 | few | CASSRGSSGSYNEQFF | TGCGCCAGCAGCAGGGGGTCCTCTGGCTCCTACAATGAGCAGTTCTTC
TRBJ1-2 | - | TRBV7-9 | few | CASSLDGTFYGYTF | TGTGCCAGCAGCTTAGACGGTACCTTCTATGGCTACACCTTC